The 19 T cell receptor beta chains below were found in one sample sequenced in a study of beta chain features in type 1 diabetes. Since all of the isolated RNA was reverse transcribed, expressed TCRB transcripts were what got sequenced. Assay used: immunoSEQ multiplex PCR; TCRdb lists only in-frame clones, some missing. Among tens of thousands of clones listed, 25% to 35% were seen once. Material for sequencing was stem cell memory CD4+ T cells from blood. These receptors came from a woman between 18 and 29 years old in good health.

This clone was detected only a few times. J is TRBJ1-1 and V is TRBV5-4; the D gene is possibly TRBD1 (6 bases). The CDR3 spans 13 residues. The V end lost 3 bases, the J end lost 7 bases, and 13 bases lay between the germline ends. Germline values: CDR1 SGHNT, CDR2 YYREEE (reference sequence). CDR3 protein: CASSSVTGLEAFF. The CDR3 nucleotides are TGTGCCAGCAGCTCCGTCACAGGGCTTGAAGCTTTCTTT.

The table lists this clone with a few counts. This chain joins TRBV10-3 and TRBJ2-7; 8 bases align to TRBD2. The CDR3 extends over 13 amino acids. The V segment lost 2 bases and the J segment 6 bases; nucleotides outside the gene matches: 3. Germline V gene data show CDR1 as ENHRY and CDR2 as SYGVKD. CDR3 sequence reads: CAISEGTRREQYF. The DNA for the CDR3 is TGTGCCATCAGTGAGGGGACTAGACGCGAGCAGTACTTC.

The gene calls are TRBV7-9 and TRBJ2-5, with unresolved D. Deletions cut 4 bases from V and 4 bases from J, with 16 bases between. Germline CDR1 is SEHNR and CDR2 is FQNEAQ (reference sequence). This CDR3 has 15 amino acids. CDR3 in amino acids: CASSSKSPLLETQYF. For the CDR3, the DNA is TGTGCCAGCAGCTCGAAATCCCCACTATTAGAGACCCAGTACTTC.

The genes are TRBV7-2 and TRBJ1-5; 8 bases line up with TRBD1. Per the germline V gene, CDR1 is SGHTA and CDR2 is FQGNSA. V shed 5 bases and J 2 bases; nucleotides not matched to a gene: 2. The CDR3 covers 14 residues. CDR3 amino acids: CASSQDRGNQPQHF. CDR3 bases: TGTGCCAGCAGCCAGGACAGGGGCAATCAGCCCCAGCATTTT.

This chain links TRBV7-9 with TRBJ1-6; a possible D gene is TRBD1 (6 bases). Germline assignment: CDR1 SEHNR and CDR2 FQNEAQ (reference sequence). The V gene lost 5 bases and the J gene lost 8 bases, with 16 bases spanning the gap. The CDR3 spans 15 residues. In DNA, the CDR3 is TGTGCCAGCAGCCCCCGGGCCCAGGGGCATTCACCCCTCCACTTT. This encodes CASSPRAQGHSPLHF.

A few counts support this clone. V usage is TRBV6-5 and J usage is TRBJ1-2, with TRBD1 matching 7 bases. The CDR3 spans 13 residues. CDR1 and CDR2 from the germline V gene are MNHEY and SVGAGI. Unmatched junction bases numbered 6, after V lost 7 bases and J lost 4 bases. The DNA of the CDR3 is TGTGCCAGCAAGTACCGGGACAGCTATGGCTACACCTTC. Its protein is CASKYRDSYGYTF.

This chain joins TRBV19 and TRBJ1-2; 8 bases are shared with TRBD1. The CDR3 is 12 amino acids. Germline CDR1 reads LNHDA; CDR2 reads SQIVND (reference sequence). Trimming cost V 10 bases and J 3 bases; bases outside gene matches: 4. The CDR3 DNA follows: TGTGCCACCGTGACAGGGGACTATGGCTACACCTTC. Translated: CATVTGDYGYTF.

The chain has TRBV11-2 and TRBJ2-3, with D perhaps matching TRBD2 (6 bases). CDR1 is SGHAT and CDR2 is FQNNGV in the germline V gene. This CDR3 comprises 14 residues. The V gene lost 6 bases and the J gene lost 1 base, with 11 bases spanning the gap. The CDR3 region is CASRSPGGTDTQYF. The CDR3 region has the DNA TGTGCCAGCAGGTCACCGGGGGGCACAGATACGCAGTATTTT.

This chain connects TRBV5-1 to TRBJ1-2; tentative D call: TRBD1 (5 bases). Germline V lookup: CDR1 SGHRS, CDR2 YFSETQ. This CDR3 contains 16 residues. V lost 1 base, J lost 0 bases, and 13 bases lay in between. The CDR3 DNA follows: TGCGCCAGCAGCTTGCGGGCTGACAGCGCTAACTATGGCTACACCTTC. This gives the protein CASSLRADSANYGYTF.

This clone has a handful of counts. V usage is TRBV7-2 and J usage is TRBJ1-2, with TRBD1 matching 9 bases. The CDR3 covers 15 residues. The germline gives CDR1 SGHTA, CDR2 FQGNSA. J was trimmed by 2 bases and V by 5 bases; bases with no gene match: 6. CDR3: CASSLGGTGNYGYTF. Written as DNA, the CDR3 is TGTGCCAGCAGCCTAGGGGGGACAGGGAACTATGGCTACACCTTC.

This clone was recorded at least ten times. The chain combines TRBV14 with TRBJ2-1; TRBD1 matches 8 bases. This CDR3 region has 13 residues. The V gene end was trimmed by 6 bases and the J gene end by 12 bases; junction bases not matched to a gene: 10. CDR1 and CDR2 (germline): SGHDN, FVKESK. The CDR3 DNA sequence: TGTGCCAGCAGACCCTACACAGGGGGTGGGCAGTTCTTC. It codes for CASRPYTGGGQFF. Looking up the rest from reference TRBV14 and TRBJ2-1 gives the full variable domain: EAGVTQFPSHSVIEKGQTVTLRCDPISGHDNLYWYRRVMGKEIKFLLHFVKESKQDESGMPNNRFLAERTGGTYSTLKVQPAELEDSGVYFCASRPYTGGGQFFGPGTRLTVL.

This clone was seen a single time. The chain recombines TRBV5-1 with TRBJ1-2, with 8 bases that match TRBD1. V was pared by 4 bases and J by 2 bases, with 4 bases of the junction left unmatched. There are 14 residues in the CDR3. The germline gives CDR1 SGHRS, CDR2 YFSETQ. The CDR3 DNA follows: TGCGCCAGCAGCCCCAGACAGGGGAACTATGGCTACACCTTC. Residues: CASSPRQGNYGYTF.

This clone came up a few times. V gene TRBV6-5 combines with J gene TRBJ1-1; D gene ambiguous. The CDR3 has 13 amino acids. Germline V lookup: CDR1 MNHEY, CDR2 SVGAGI. The germline V and J ends were trimmed by 4 bases and 1 base, with 7 bases remaining between them. The CDR3 here is CASSSTANTEAFF. The CDR3 region has the DNA TGTGCCAGCAGTTCCACAGCGAACACTGAAGCTTTCTTT.

This clone showed up just a few times. The chain is built from TRBV27 and TRBJ1-3; tentative D call: TRBD1 (6 bases). Trimming removed 1 base from V and 0 bases from J, with 13 bases in between. Germline values: CDR1 MNHEY, CDR2 SMNVEV (reference sequence). The CDR3 has 17 amino acids. The CDR3 loop is CASSLWGQPFSGNTIYF. CDR3 nucleotide sequence: TGTGCCAGCAGTTTATGGGGACAACCCTTCTCTGGAAACACCATATATTTT.

V usage is TRBV11-2 and J usage is TRBJ2-1, with D perhaps TRBD1 (6 bases). Trimming shortened V by 5 bases and J by 7 bases, and 18 bases separated the two germline ends. CDR3 length: 15 amino acids. In germline, CDR1 is SGHAT, CDR2 FQNNGV. The CDR3 region is CASSPVRGSQNEQFF. The CDR3 DNA reads as TGTGCCAGCAGCCCCGTCAGGGGAAGTCAAAATGAGCAGTTCTTC.

The chain has TRBV7-9 and TRBJ2-1, with TRBD2 identical over 14 bases. CDR1 is SEHNR and CDR2 is FQNEAQ in the germline V gene (reference sequence). Losses at the gene ends were 5 bases for V and 10 bases for J; bases not matched to a gene: 13. The CDR3 has 17 residues. CDR3 DNA sequence: TGTGCCAGCAGCCCTCCGGGACTAGCGGGGGCCGAGGGGGAGCAGTTCTTC. Translation gives CASSPPGLAGAEGEQFF.

This chain uses TRBV6-6 with TRBJ1-2; D is unclear. CDR1 is MNHNY, CDR2 SVGAGI, per germline (reference sequence). The CDR3 runs to 14 residues. Trimming shortened V by 0 bases and J by 2 bases, and 7 bases separated the two germline ends. The CDR3 is CASSYSSGNYGYTF. The CDR3 DNA reads TGTGCCAGCAGTTACTCGAGCGGGAACTATGGCTACACCTTC.

This clone was counted only a few times. The chain is built from TRBV9 and TRBJ2-7; TRBD2 is a possible D gene (6 bases). Germline CDR1 reads SGDLS; CDR2 reads YYNGEE. The CDR3 is 13 amino acids. Trimming stripped 2 bases from V and 7 bases from J, with 13 bases between. CDR3 nucleotides: TGTGCCAGCAGCGTGGGGGGTGGGCAGGAGCAGTACTTC. It is translated as CASSVGGGQEQYF.

The V and J genes are TRBV7-2 and TRBJ2-2; possible D gene TRBD2, 6 bases. The CDR3 runs to 13 residues. Germline CDR1 and CDR2: SGHTA and FQGNSA. Trimming shortened V by 1 base and J by 7 bases, and 7 bases separated the two germline ends. CDR3 protein: CASSLEGGGELFF. The DNA for the CDR3 is TGTGCCAGCAGCTTAGAGGGAGGCGGGGAGCTGTTTTTT. Looking up the rest from reference TRBV7-2 and TRBJ2-2 gives the full variable domain: GAGVSQSPSNKVTEKGKDVELRCDPISGHTALYWYRQSLGQGLEFLIYFQGNSAPDKSGLPSDRFSAERTGGSVSTLTIQRTQQEDSAVYLCASSLEGGGELFFGEGSRLTVL.